What follows are 18 T cell receptor beta chains derived from one specimen sequenced in a study of blood T cell repertoires in COVID-19. TCRdb keeps only in-frame clones here, not all; method: immunoSEQ multiplex PCR. Altogether more than 150,000 clones are present, about 80% being singletons, with the ten largest covering about 15%. The sequenced sample consisted of PBMCs or T cells enriched from blood (not recorded which). All receptors come from a man between 60 and 75 years old who had been exposed to COVID-19.

This clone was seen just once. The chain joins TRBV3-1 (or the pseudogene TRBV3-2) to TRBJ1-5; D may be TRBD1 (6 bases). The germline V gene has CDR1 LGHDT and CDR2 YNNKEL (reference sequence). V lost 5 bases and J 4 bases, leaving 6 bases between the germline ends. CDR3 length: 12 residues. This chain's CDR3 is CASSGQNQPQHF. As DNA, the CDR3 is TGTGCCAGCAGCGGACAGAATCAGCCCCAGCATTTT.

The genes are TRBV9 and TRBJ2-3, with 12 nucleotides matching TRBD2. With V trimmed by 0 bases and J by 2 bases, 1 base remained unmatched. Germline V gene sequence: CDR1 SGDLS, CDR2 YYNGEE. The CDR3 runs to 16 residues. The CDR3 DNA is TGTGCCAGCAGCGTAGGACTAGCGGGAGACACAGATACGCAGTATTTT. Translated: CASSVGLAGDTDTQYF.

The chain joins TRBV4-2 to TRBJ2-2, with 10 bases that match TRBD2. CDR3 length equals 18 residues. In germline, CDR1 is LGHNA, CDR2 YNFKEQ. J lost 1 base, V lost 3 bases, and 8 bases had no gene match. CDR3 loop: CASSQGSGRSLNTGELFF. DNA of the CDR3: TGTGCCAGCAGCCAGGGTAGCGGGAGGTCCCTGAACACCGGGGAGCTGTTTTTT.

The V and J genes are TRBV5-1 and TRBJ1-1; weak D call: TRBD1 (5 bases). The germline V gene encodes CDR1 SGHRS and CDR2 YFSETQ. Trimming left V 4 bases short and J 1 base short, with 11 bases between. CDR3 length: 14 amino acids. The CDR3 here is CASSKITGNTEAFF. CDR3 DNA sequence: TGCGCCAGCAGCAAAATAACAGGGAACACTGAAGCTTTCTTT. Full variable domain (remainder filled in from reference TRBV5-1 and TRBJ1-1): KAGVTQTPRYLIKTRGQQVTLSCSPISGHRSVSWYQQTPGQGLQFLFEYFSETQRNKGNFPGRFSGRQFSNSRSEMNVSTLELGDSALYLCASSKITGNTEAFFGQGTRLTVV.

The V gene is TRBV28, the J gene TRBJ2-7, with TRBD2 matching 7 bases. This CDR3 is 18 amino acids long. V lost 4 bases, J lost 4 bases, and 19 bases stayed unmatched. Per germline, CDR1 MDHEN and CDR2 SYDVKM. The CDR3 DNA reads TGTGCCAGCAGTTCGGTTAGAGTTGTGGCTAGCGGAGGGTACGAGCAGTACTTC. It specifies CASSSVRVVASGGYEQYF. Looking up the rest from reference TRBV28 and TRBJ2-7 gives the full variable domain: DVKVTQSSRYLVKRTGEKVFLECVQDMDHENMFWYRQDPGLGLRLIYFSYDVKMKEKGDIPEGYSVSREKKERFSLILESASTNQTSMYLCASSSVRVVASGGYEQYFGPGTRLTVT.

The chain has TRBV5-4 and TRBJ1-1; 10 positions match TRBD1. The germline V gene encodes CDR1 SGHNT and CDR2 YYREEE (reference sequence). This CDR3 contains 15 residues. V lost 4 bases and J lost 3; bases outside the gene matches: 6. Here the CDR3 DNA reads TGTGCCAGCAGCCGTGCCGGGACAGGGGACACTGAAGCTTTCTTT. It is translated as CASSRAGTGDTEAFF.

V usage is TRBV5-6 and J usage is TRBJ1-4, with D hard to call. The germline CDR1 and CDR2 sequences are SGHDT and YYEEEE. With 4 bases removed from V and 0 bases from J, the gap between germline ends came to 13 bases. This CDR3 has 16 residues. The CDR3 sequence is CASSPGMQATNEKLFF. CDR3 coding DNA: TGTGCCAGCAGCCCAGGCATGCAGGCAACTAATGAAAAACTGTTTTTT.

The gene calls are TRBV27 and TRBJ2-4, with 10 bases lining up with TRBD1. The germline V gene has CDR1 MNHEY and CDR2 SMNVEV (reference sequence). V lost 5 bases to trimming and J lost 2 bases; unmatched junction nucleotides: 6. The CDR3 has 16 amino acids. CDR3 bases: TGTGCCAGCAGTACAAGGGACAGGGGACCCAAAAACATTCAGTACTTC. As protein: CASSTRDRGPKNIQYF.

This clone was seen more than once but under ten times. The V and J genes are TRBV12-3 or TRBV12-4 and TRBJ1-2; possibly TRBD1 for D (5 bases). The CDR3 length is 13 residues. Trimming took off 6 bases at V and 4 bases at J, with 12 bases between the two ends. The CDR3 is CASSPDTGYGYTF. The CDR3 DNA reads TGTGCCAGCAGCCCGGACACAGGCTATGGCTACACCTTC.

The V and J genes are TRBV30 and TRBJ1-2; D call uncertain. With 0 bases removed from V and 0 bases from J, the gap between germline ends came to 11 bases. Germline values: CDR1 GTSNPN, CDR2 SVGIG (reference sequence). The CDR3 is made up of 15 amino acids. The CDR3 region has the DNA TGTGCCTGGAGTGTCGACAAGAGAACTAACTATGGCTACACCTTC. This codes for CAWSVDKRTNYGYTF.

The rearrangement links TRBV20-1 to TRBJ1-1; D is unclear. This CDR3 is 13 amino acids long. Trimming shortened V by 3 bases and J by 0 bases, and 8 bases separated the two germline ends. The germline V gene encodes CDR1 DFQATT and CDR2 SNEGSKA (reference sequence). The CDR3, as DNA: TGCAGTGCTAGTCGGCGGATGAACACTGAAGCTTTCTTT. Its protein product is CSASRRMNTEAFF.

The chain recombines TRBV2 with TRBJ1-5; D may be TRBD1 (5 bases). The CDR3 has 17 residues. Trimming left V 2 bases short and J 2 bases short, with 16 bases between. Germline lookup yields CDR1 SNHLY and CDR2 FYNNEI. CDR3: CASSERGSGVGNQPQHF. The CDR3 DNA follows: TGTGCCAGCAGTGAAAGGGGCTCGGGGGTGGGCAATCAGCCCCAGCATTTT.

The V and J genes are TRBV28 and TRBJ2-7, with 9 bases that match TRBD1. Germline V gives CDR1 MDHEN, CDR2 SYDVKM. J gave up 2 bases and V 7 bases, and 12 bases lay outside the gene matches. This CDR3 is 16 amino acids long. This chain's CDR3 is CASTSLGDRATYEQYF. Written as DNA, the CDR3 is TGTGCCAGCACCTCCTTGGGGGACAGGGCCACCTACGAGCAGTACTTC.

This clone showed up just once. The V call is TRBV5-1, the J call TRBJ1-2; no clear D gene. The V and J ends lost 4 bases and 0 bases respectively, with 16 bases between them. Germline-derived CDR1 and CDR2 are SGHRS and YFSETQ. The CDR3 extends over 16 amino acids. The CDR3 is CASSVAEGSANYGYTF. CDR3 in DNA: TGCGCCAGCAGCGTGGCGGAGGGATCAGCTAACTATGGCTACACCTTC.

The chain uses TRBV12-3 or TRBV12-4 and TRBJ2-2, with 7 bases aligning to TRBD2. V dropped 6 bases and J dropped 7; count of bases not matched to a gene: 5. The CDR3 totals 13 residues. The CDR3 nucleotides are TGTGCCAGCAGATTCCTAGCGGTCGGGGAGCTGTTTTTT. Its translation: CASRFLAVGELFF.

DNA for the CDR3: TGTGCCGCCGGAGGGGCGGGGAGGAACAATGAGCAGTTCTTC. It encodes CAAGGAGRNNEQFF. The chain uses TRBV24-1 and TRBJ2-1, with TRBD2 as a possible D gene (6 bases). Trimming pared 12 bases from V and 5 bases from J, leaving 19 bases between. The CDR3 is 14 amino acids. Germline V gene lookup returns CDR1 KGHDR and CDR2 SFDVKD.

The chain has TRBV28 and TRBJ1-5; TRBD1 might be the D (5 bases). V gave up 2 bases and J gave up 2 bases, with 13 bases separating them. CDR3 size: 16 residues. Germline CDR1 is MDHEN and CDR2 is SYDVKM. CDR3 protein: CASSLNQGFGNQPQHF. In DNA, the CDR3 is TGTGCCAGCAGTTTAAACCAGGGTTTCGGCAATCAGCCCCAGCATTTT. The full variable domain, its missing parts supplied by reference TRBV28 and TRBJ1-5, is DVKVTQSSRYLVKRTGEKVFLECVQDMDHENMFWYRQDPGLGLRLIYFSYDVKMKEKGDIPEGYSVSREKKERFSLILESASTNQTSMYLCASSLNQGFGNQPQHFGDGTRLSIL.

J is TRBJ2-1 and V is TRBV2; TRBD1 aligns across 8 bases. This CDR3 has 13 amino acids. V was clipped by 6 bases and J by 5 bases; unmatched bases: 3. CDR1 and CDR2 (germline): SNHLY, FYNNEI. The CDR3, as DNA: TGTGCCAGCAGGAAGACAGGGGACAATGAGCAGTTCTTC. Protein product: CASRKTGDNEQFF.